Below, 24 T cell receptor beta chains from the same sample are listed, as sequenced in a study of PD-L1 blockade in urothelial cancer. The table came from immunoSEQ multiplex PCR; TCRdb's copy has only in-frame clones and leaves some out. The table lists under 120,000 clones, 70% to 85% of them singletons. The starting material was PBMCs, obtained around atezolizumab (anti-PD-L1) treatment. The origin of the receptors is a man in his fifties or sixties with urothelial cancer.

This clone was seen a single time. The V call is TRBV4-2, the J call TRBJ2-3; 10 positions agree with TRBD2. The CDR3 runs 15 residues. V trimming: 3 bases; J trimming: 7 bases; junction bases outside the gene matches: 7. Germline loops: CDR1 LGHNA, CDR2 YNFKEQ. This CDR3 reads CASSQLAGDRNTQYF. CDR3 coding DNA: TGTGCCAGCAGCCAGCTAGCGGGAGATCGGAATACGCAGTATTTT.

The genes are TRBV27 and TRBJ1-6, with 7 bases identical to TRBD1. Germline CDR1 and CDR2: MNHEY and SMNVEV (reference sequence). The CDR3 extends over 17 amino acids. V lost 3 bases and J lost 0; bases outside the gene matches: 5. CDR3 in amino acids: CASSFRDSSSYNSPLHF. In nucleotides, the CDR3 is TGTGCCAGCAGTTTCCGGGACAGCAGCTCCTATAATTCACCCCTCCACTTT.

The chain uses TRBV5-1 and TRBJ1-1; 8 bases match TRBD1. The CDR3 consists of 14 residues. J was trimmed by 4 bases and V by 0 bases; bases with no gene match: 2. The germline V gene encodes CDR1 SGHRS and CDR2 YFSETQ. DNA of the CDR3: TGCGCCAGCAGCTTGGGACAGGGGCTCACTGAAGCTTTCTTT. Translated: CASSLGQGLTEAFF.

The chain has TRBV6-1 and TRBJ2-1; TRBD2 matches at 11 bases. Germline lookup yields CDR1 MNHNS and CDR2 SASEGT. V trimming: 4 bases; J trimming: 11 bases; junction bases outside the gene matches: 13. The CDR3 is 16 residues long. The chain's CDR3 is CASSGGGTSGSNKQFF. Written as DNA, the CDR3 is TGTGCCAGCAGTGGCGGGGGGACTAGCGGAAGCAACAAGCAGTTCTTC.

This chain joins TRBV10-3 and TRBJ2-5, with TRBD2 as a possible D gene (6 bases). This CDR3 contains 13 residues. The germline V gene has CDR1 ENHRY and CDR2 SYGVKD. Trimming took 8 bases from V and 4 from J, leaving 14 bases between them. CDR3 in DNA: TGTGCCATCCAGTGGGAGGCAGGAGAGACCCAGTACTTC. Translation: CAIQWEAGETQYF.

The gene calls are TRBV19 and TRBJ2-3, with TRBD2 matching over 9 bases. The CDR3 spans 16 residues. CDR1 and CDR2 (germline): LNHDA, SQIVND (reference sequence). Trimming removed 3 bases from V and 2 bases from J; junction bases left unmatched: 6. Here the CDR3 reads CASSMVAGALTDTQYF. Here the CDR3 DNA reads TGTGCCAGTAGTATGGTAGCGGGAGCCCTCACAGATACGCAGTATTTT.

This chain links TRBV9 with TRBJ2-1; TRBD2 is a possible D gene (5 bases). Germline V gene data show CDR1 as SGDLS and CDR2 as YYNGEE. V shed 0 bases and J shed 10 bases, with 14 bases lying between them. This CDR3 is built from 14 residues. CDR3 protein: CASSVAVGEGEQFF. CDR3 nucleotide sequence: TGTGCCAGCAGCGTAGCGGTGGGAGAAGGGGAGCAGTTCTTC.

The V gene is TRBV19, the J gene TRBJ1-2; 8 bases agree with TRBD1. CDR1 is LNHDA and CDR2 is SQIVND in the germline V gene (reference sequence). This CDR3 is 15 amino acids long. Trimming at V came to 5 bases and at J to 4 bases, leaving 9 bases not matched to a gene. CDR3 in amino acids: CASSPWAGGGYGYTF. In DNA, the CDR3 is TGTGCCAGTAGTCCCTGGGCAGGGGGCGGCTATGGCTACACCTTC.

Only one count was recorded for this clone. J is TRBJ2-7 and V is TRBV18; D gene uncertain. Deletions cut 3 bases from V and 2 bases from J, with 17 bases between. Germline CDR1 is KGHSH and CDR2 is LQKENI. The length of the CDR3 is 16 residues. The CDR3 spells CASSPLFGSTAYEQYF. The CDR3 DNA follows: TGTGCCAGCTCACCCCTCTTCGGTAGCACTGCCTACGAGCAGTACTTC.

The J gene is TRBJ1-1, the V gene TRBV28; D not certain. V shed 7 bases and J shed 3 bases, with 18 bases lying between them. The CDR3 is 15 amino acids. Looked up from germline, CDR1 is MDHEN and CDR2 is SYDVKM. CDR3 in DNA: TGTGCCAGCACAAAGCGATCGTTGATGGACACTGAAGCTTTCTTT. Translated: CASTKRSLMDTEAFF.

This clone appeared a single time. V is TRBV13 and J is TRBJ2-7; 10 bases fit TRBD2. The CDR3 sequence is 14 residues long. Trimming cost V 5 bases and J 3 bases; bases outside gene matches: 4. The germline gives CDR1 PRHDT, CDR2 FYEKMQ (reference sequence). The CDR3 here is CASSGRTSGYEQYF. Written as DNA, the CDR3 is TGTGCCAGCAGCGGCCGGACTAGCGGCTACGAGCAGTACTTC.

The rearrangement joins TRBV27 to TRBJ2-3; 13 bases map to TRBD2. After removal of 5 bases from V and 4 bases from J, the junction contained 0 bases not matched to a gene. The CDR3 consists of 14 residues. Per the germline V gene, CDR1 is MNHEY and CDR2 is SMNVEV (reference sequence). The CDR3, as DNA: TGTGCCAGCAGTGGACTAGCGGGAGCAGATACGCAGTATTTT. Translation gives CASSGLAGADTQYF.

The chain has TRBV2 and TRBJ2-7, with TRBD1 matching over 7 bases. The CDR3 has 13 amino acids. The trim removed 5 bases at V and 4 bases at J, leaving 5 bases unmatched. Germline-derived CDR1 and CDR2 are SNHLY and FYNNEI. The CDR3 loop reads CASSRTGPYEQYF. For the CDR3, the DNA is TGTGCCAGCAGTAGGACAGGTCCTTACGAGCAGTACTTC.

The chain uses TRBV5-8 and TRBJ1-5, with D uncertain. The V end was cut by 2 bases, the J end by 4 bases, with 10 bases between. The germline V gene has CDR1 SGHTS and CDR2 YDEGEE. The CDR3 contains 14 residues. The CDR3 DNA reads as TGTGCCAGCAGCTTCGGACTGAGGAATCAGCCCCAGCATTTT. It encodes CASSFGLRNQPQHF.

This sequence joins TRBV28 and TRBJ2-3; D is perhaps TRBD1 (5 bases). The CDR3 runs to 16 residues. V lost 5 bases and J 3 bases, leaving 18 bases between the germline ends. CDR1 and CDR2 from the germline V gene are MDHEN and SYDVKM. Written as DNA, the CDR3 is TGTGCCAGCAGTCCCCAATGGGTAGCAGGGACAGATACGCAGTATTTT. This sequence encodes CASSPQWVAGTDTQYF.

This clone was counted once. The chain has TRBV5-1 and TRBJ2-5; TRBD2 might be the D (6 bases). Germline V gene data show CDR1 as SGHRS and CDR2 as YFSETQ. The ends were cut back, 0 bases at V and 2 bases at J, with 8 bases in the middle. The CDR3 runs to 14 residues. CDR3 loop: CASSLGEAQETQYF. The CDR3 region has the DNA TGCGCCAGCAGCTTGGGGGAGGCGCAAGAGACCCAGTACTTC.

The J gene is TRBJ2-1, the V gene TRBV5-5; 10 bases align to TRBD2. V shed 4 bases and J 4 bases; nucleotides not matched to a gene: 5. CDR1 SGHKS and CDR2 YYEKEE come from the germline V gene (reference sequence). The CDR3 contains 15 residues. The CDR3: CASSLGLAVYNEQFF. The CDR3, as DNA: TGTGCCAGCAGCCTCGGACTAGCGGTTTACAATGAGCAGTTCTTC.

The CDR3 loop is CASSLDRNEQFF. CDR3 bases: TGTGCCAGCTCACTCGACAGAAACGAGCAGTTCTTC. The chain has TRBV18 and TRBJ2-1, with D tentatively TRBD1 (5 bases). CDR1 KGHSH and CDR2 LQKENI come from the germline V gene. The CDR3 runs 12 residues. Trimming took 4 bases from V and 10 from J, leaving 11 bases between them.

The chain uses TRBV7-9 and TRBJ1-5; 9 bases line up with TRBD1. V was clipped by 5 bases and J by 7 bases; unmatched bases: 6. The CDR3 loop spans 14 amino acids. Germline CDR1 reads SEHNR; CDR2 reads FQNEAQ (reference sequence). The CDR3 nucleotides read TGTGCCAGCAGCAACACAGGGGGCGACCAGCCCCAGCATTTT. Translation gives CASSNTGGDQPQHF.

This chain uses TRBV7-2 with TRBJ1-5; D unclear. The CDR3 spans 14 residues. The germline V gene encodes CDR1 SGHTA and CDR2 FQGNSA. V was shortened by 2 bases and J by 3 bases, with 8 bases between the two germline ends. CDR3 sequence: CASSLRQANQPQHF. In DNA form, the CDR3 reads TGTGCCAGCAGCTTACGCCAGGCCAATCAGCCCCAGCATTTT. The whole variable domain, filled in from reference TRBV7-2 and TRBJ1-5, reads GAGVSQSPSNKVTEKGKDVELRCDPISGHTALYWYRQSLGQGLEFLIYFQGNSAPDKSGLPSDRFSAERTGGSVSTLTIQRTQQEDSAVYLCASSLRQANQPQHFGDGTRLSIL.

This chain joins TRBV7-9 and TRBJ2-5, with a weak D call TRBD2 (5 bases). The CDR3 extends over 16 amino acids. V lost 1 base and J lost 1, with 13 bases in between. In germline, CDR1 is SEHNR, CDR2 FQNEAQ (reference sequence). As DNA, the CDR3 is TGTGCCAGCAGCTTAGGGGCCCCGAGCGGCCAAGAGACCCAGTACTTC. Translated: CASSLGAPSGQETQYF.

The chain couples TRBV19 to TRBJ2-7; possible D gene TRBD2, 5 bases. V was cut by 4 bases and J by 3 bases, with 16 bases left in between. Germline V CDR1 and CDR2: LNHDA, SQIVND (reference sequence). The CDR3 length is 15 residues. The CDR3 DNA reads TGTGCCAGTAGTAAGTCCGGGGTATGGGGCTACGAGCAGTACTTC. It encodes CASSKSGVWGYEQYF.

This chain links TRBV9 with TRBJ2-1; TRBD2 matches at 16 bases. The CDR3 runs 15 residues. V was pared by 0 bases and J by 12 bases, with 3 bases of the junction left unmatched. Germline V gene sequence: CDR1 SGDLS, CDR2 YYNGEE. As DNA, the CDR3 is TGTGCCAGCAGCGTAGCTGGGACTAGCGGGAGGGTGCAGTTCTTC. It yields the protein CASSVAGTSGRVQFF.

The chain links TRBV2 to TRBJ2-5; the match to TRBD2 covers 11 bases. The CDR3 is 17 amino acids. Germline V gene lookup returns CDR1 SNHLY and CDR2 FYNNEI. V gave up 6 bases and J gave up 5 bases; unmatched junction bases: 14. The CDR3 DNA follows: TGTGCCAGCAGCGGGGTGGGATTAGCGGGAGGGAGGGAGACCCAGTACTTC. Protein product: CASSGVGLAGGRETQYF. Looking up the rest from reference TRBV2 and TRBJ2-5 gives the full variable domain: EPEVTQTPSHQVTQMGQEVILRCVPISNHLYFYWYRQILGQKVEFLVSFYNNEISEKSEIFDDQFSVERPDGSNFTLKIRSTKLEDSAMYFCASSGVGLAGGRETQYFGPGTRLLVL.